This note documents a single T cell receptor beta chain sequence. Its antigen is undetermined. The data were taken from a study of Tregs in tolerant kidney transplant recipients. Broader study findings: Tregs expanded with activated donor B cells seemed most donor-specific.

Only in-frame clones appear in the TCRdb table, and some are missing; sequencing was by immunoSEQ multiplex PCR. The sample records about 17,000 clones, 82% being singletons. Regulatory T cells were sorted from thawed PBMCs rested overnight at 37°C with about 210 IU/ml IL-2. V was clipped by 5 bases and J by 8 bases, with 18 bases between them. The CDR3 sequence is 14 residues long. The germline V gene encodes CDR1 MNHEY and CDR2 SVGAGI. This clonotype was obtained from a human donor in good health. The sequencing input was Tregs from blood. The genes are TRBV6-5 and TRBJ1-2; D gene uncertain. CDR3 loop: CASSEGRPLKGYTF. The CDR3 DNA follows: TGTGCCAGCAGTGAAGGACGCCCTTTGAAAGGCTACACCTTC.